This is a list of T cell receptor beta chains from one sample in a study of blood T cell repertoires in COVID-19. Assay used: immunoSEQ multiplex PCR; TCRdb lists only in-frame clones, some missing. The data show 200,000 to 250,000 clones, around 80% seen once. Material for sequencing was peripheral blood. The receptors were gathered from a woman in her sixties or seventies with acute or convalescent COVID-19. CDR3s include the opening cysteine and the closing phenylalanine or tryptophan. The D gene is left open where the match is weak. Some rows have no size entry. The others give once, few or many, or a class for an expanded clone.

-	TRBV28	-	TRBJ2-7	TGTGCCAGCACCCCCTCCGGGACACCCATCTACGAGCAGTACTTC	CASTPSGTPIYEQYF
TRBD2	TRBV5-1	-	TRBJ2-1	TGCGCCAGCAGCTCGGGACTAGCGGGACCCTACAATGAGCAGTTCTTC	CASSSGLAGPYNEQFF
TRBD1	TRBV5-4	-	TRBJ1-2	TGTGCCAGCAGGTTGGGGACAGGGGGTTATGGCTACACCTTC	CASRLGTGGYGYTF
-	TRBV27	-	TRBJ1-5	TGTGCCAGCAGTTTCGGGGTTAATCAGCCCCAGCATTTT	CASSFGVNQPQHF
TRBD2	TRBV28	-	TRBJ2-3	TGTGCCAGCAGTCCCACCGGGACTAGCGACACAGATACGCAGTATTTT	CASSPTGTSDTDTQYF
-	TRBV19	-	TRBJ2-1	TGTGCCAGTAGTATCTCTGCAGGGGTAGATAGGAATGAGCAGTTCTTC	CASSISAGVDRNEQFF
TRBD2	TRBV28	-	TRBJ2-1	TGTGCCAGCAGTTTGGGACTAGAGGATAATGAGCAGTTCTTC	CASSLGLEDNEQFF
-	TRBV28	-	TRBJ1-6	TGTGCCAGCAGAGGGGGGGCGGAAGGCTCACCCCTCCACTTT	CASRGGAEGSPLHF
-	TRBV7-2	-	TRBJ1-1	TGTGCCAGCAGCTTTCGGAACAGGGACACTGAAGCTTTCTTT	CASSFRNRDTEAFF
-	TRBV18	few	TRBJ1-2	TGTGCCAGCTCACTGGACTCTCAGGCTAACTATGGCTACACCTTC	CASSLDSQANYGYTF
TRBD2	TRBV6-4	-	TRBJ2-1	TGTGCCAGCAGTTCTACACAACTAGCGGGATTATTCAATGAGCAGTTCTTC	CASSSTQLAGLFNEQFF
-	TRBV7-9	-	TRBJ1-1	TGTGCCAGCAGCAGGGGGTCGGGGACTGAAGCTTTCTTT	CASSRGSGTEAFF
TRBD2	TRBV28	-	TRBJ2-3	TGTGCCAGCAGTTTGATAGCGGGAGTGGCAGATACGCAGTATTTT	CASSLIAGVADTQYF
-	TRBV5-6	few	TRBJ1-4	TGTGCCAGCAGCTTAGGGGCAGCCAGTGAAAAACTGTTTTTT	CASSLGAASEKLFF
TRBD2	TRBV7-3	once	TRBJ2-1	TGTGCCAGCAGCGGGGGGCTAGCGGGAGGGCCCAATGAGCAGTTCTTC	CASSGGLAGGPNEQFF
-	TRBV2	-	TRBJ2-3	TGTGCCAGCAGTACCCCGCGGCGGGTATTCACAGATACGCAGTATTTT	CASSTPRRVFTDTQYF
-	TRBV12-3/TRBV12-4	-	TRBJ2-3	TGTGCCAGCAGTCAGGACCGGGGGGATACGCAGTATTTT	CASSQDRGDTQYF
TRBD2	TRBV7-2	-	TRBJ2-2	TGTGCCAGCAGCTCTAGCGGGAGAACGAACACCGGGGAGCTGTTTTTT	CASSSSGRTNTGELFF
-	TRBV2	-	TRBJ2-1	TGTGCCAGTACGACAGGTTCCTACAATGAGCAGTTCTTC	CASTTGSYNEQFF
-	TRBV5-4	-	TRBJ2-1	TGTGCCAGCAGCTCCGGACAGCGCAATGAGCAGTTCTTC	CASSSGQRNEQFF
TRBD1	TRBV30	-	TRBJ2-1	TGTGCCTGGACCCCGGGACAGGGGGCCCATGAGCAGTTCTTC	CAWTPGQGAHEQFF
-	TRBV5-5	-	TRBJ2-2	TGTGCCAGCAGCTCGGACAGAATTACCGGGGAGCTGTTTTTT	CASSSDRITGELFF
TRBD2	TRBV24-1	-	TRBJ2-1	TGTGCCACCAGTGTGTTCGGGAGGGCCGGGAATGAGCAGTTCTTC	CATSVFGRAGNEQFF
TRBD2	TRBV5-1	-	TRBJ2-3	TGCGCCAGCAGCGCGCGGACTAGCTCAGATACGCAGTATTTT	CASSARTSSDTQYF
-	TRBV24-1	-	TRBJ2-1	TGTGCCACCAGGGAGACCGGGAAGGATGAGCAGTTCTTC	CATRETGKDEQFF
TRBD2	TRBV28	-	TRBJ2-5	TGTGCCAGCAGTTCCCCCCGCGGGAGGACGACCCAAGAGACCCAGTACTTC	CASSSPRGRTTQETQYF
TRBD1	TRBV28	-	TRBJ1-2	TGTGCCAGCGGGACAGTCGATGGCTACACCTTC	CASGTVDGYTF
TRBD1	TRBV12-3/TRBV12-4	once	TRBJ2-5	TGTGCCAGCAGTAGGGACAGCCAAGAGACCCAGTACTTC	CASSRDSQETQYF
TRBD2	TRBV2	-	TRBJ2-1	TGTGCCAGCAGTGAACTAGCGGGCCTCAATGAGCAGTTCTTC	CASSELAGLNEQFF
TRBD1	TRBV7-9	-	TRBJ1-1	TGTGCCAGCAGCCTGGACAGGGCCTCCTTGACGGCTTTCTTT	CASSLDRASLTAFF
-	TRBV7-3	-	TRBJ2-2	TGTGCCAGCAGCTTACGAGGGGGAATTGGCGGGGAGCTGTTTTTT	CASSLRGGIGGELFF
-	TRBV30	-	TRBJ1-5	TGTGCCTGGAGTGGCCAGCGCCGTCAGCCCCAGCATTTT	CAWSGQRRQPQHF
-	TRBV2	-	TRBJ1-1	TGTGCCAGCAGCACTCAGGGGAACACTGAAGCTTTCTTT	CASSTQGNTEAFF
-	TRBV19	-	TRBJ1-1	TGTGCCAGTACGCCGCGCAGGATGAACACTGAAGCTTTCTTT	CASTPRRMNTEAFF
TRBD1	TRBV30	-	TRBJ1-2	TGTGCCTGGAGTGACACCGGGACAGGGTATGGCTACACCTTC	CAWSDTGTGYGYTF
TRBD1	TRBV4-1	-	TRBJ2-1	TGCGCCAGCAGCCAAGGCCGACAGGGTGACAATGAGCAGTTCTTC	CASSQGRQGDNEQFF
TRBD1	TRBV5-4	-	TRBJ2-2	TGTGCCAGCACCACCGAAGTGGGGACAGGGAACACCGGGGAGCTGTTTTTT	CASTTEVGTGNTGELFF
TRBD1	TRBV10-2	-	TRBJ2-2	TGCGCCAGCAGTTCTGGGACAGGCACCGGGGAGCTGTTTTTT	CASSSGTGTGELFF
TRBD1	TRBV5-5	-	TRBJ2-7	TGTGCCAGCAGCCTTGAACAGGGGCCCACCTACGAGCAGTACTTC	CASSLEQGPTYEQYF
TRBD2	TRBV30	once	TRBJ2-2	TGTGCCTGGAACAGGGTACTAGCGGGATGGACCGGGGAGCTGTTTTTT	CAWNRVLAGWTGELFF
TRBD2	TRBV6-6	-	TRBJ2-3	TGTGCCAGCAGTGGGACTAGCGGGGGAGATACGCAGTATTTT	CASSGTSGGDTQYF
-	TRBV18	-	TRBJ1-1	TGTGCCAGCTTATCCCAGGGTAACACTGAAGCTTTCTTT	CASLSQGNTEAFF
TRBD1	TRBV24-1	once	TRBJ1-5	TGTGCCACCAGCTCGACAGGGGGCCGTCAGCCCCAGCATTTT	CATSSTGGRQPQHF
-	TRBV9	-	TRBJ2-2	TGTGCCAGCAGCGTATTAGGCACAGACACCGGGGAGCTGTTTTTT	CASSVLGTDTGELFF
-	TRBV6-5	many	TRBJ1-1	TGTGCCAGCAGACAGCCGGGACAGAACACTGAAGCTTTCTTT	CASRQPGQNTEAFF
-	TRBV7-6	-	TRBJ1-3	TGTGCCAGCAGTCCCGGGTCCGAGGGGGACACCATATATTTT	CASSPGSEGDTIYF